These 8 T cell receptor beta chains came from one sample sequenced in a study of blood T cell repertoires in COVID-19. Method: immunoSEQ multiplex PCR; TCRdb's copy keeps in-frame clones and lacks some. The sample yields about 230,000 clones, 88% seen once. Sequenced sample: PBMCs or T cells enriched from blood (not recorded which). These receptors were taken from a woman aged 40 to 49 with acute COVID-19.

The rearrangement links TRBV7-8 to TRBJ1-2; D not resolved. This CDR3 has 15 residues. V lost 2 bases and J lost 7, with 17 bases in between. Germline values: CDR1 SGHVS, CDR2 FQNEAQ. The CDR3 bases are TGTGCCAGCAGCTTAAAGGTCGCGGGCGCGGGTGGCTACACCTTC. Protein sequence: CASSLKVAGAGGYTF. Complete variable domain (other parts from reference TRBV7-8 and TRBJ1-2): GAGVSQSPRYKVAKRGQDVALRCDPISGHVSLFWYQQALGQGPEFLTYFQNEAQLDKSGLPSDRFFAERPEGSVSTLKIQRTQQEDSAVYLCASSLKVAGAGGYTFGSGTRLTVV.

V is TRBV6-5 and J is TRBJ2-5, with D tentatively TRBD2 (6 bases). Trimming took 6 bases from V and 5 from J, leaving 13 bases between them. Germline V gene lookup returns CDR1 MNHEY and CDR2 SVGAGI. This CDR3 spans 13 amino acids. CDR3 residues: CASRRDSWETQYF. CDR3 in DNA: TGTGCCAGCAGACGGGACTCTTGGGAGACCCAGTACTTC.

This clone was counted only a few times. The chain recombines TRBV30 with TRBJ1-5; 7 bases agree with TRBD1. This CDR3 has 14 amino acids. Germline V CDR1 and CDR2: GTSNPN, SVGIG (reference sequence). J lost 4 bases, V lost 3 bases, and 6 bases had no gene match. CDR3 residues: CAWSGQVLNQPQHF. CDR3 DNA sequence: TGTGCCTGGAGCGGACAGGTCCTTAATCAGCCCCAGCATTTT.

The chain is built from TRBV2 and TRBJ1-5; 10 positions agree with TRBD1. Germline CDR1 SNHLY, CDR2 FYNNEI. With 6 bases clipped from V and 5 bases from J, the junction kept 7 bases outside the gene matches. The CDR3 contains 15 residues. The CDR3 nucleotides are TGTGCCAGCAGCTGGAGGACAGGGGGGGATCAGCCCCAGCATTTT. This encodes CASSWRTGGDQPQHF.

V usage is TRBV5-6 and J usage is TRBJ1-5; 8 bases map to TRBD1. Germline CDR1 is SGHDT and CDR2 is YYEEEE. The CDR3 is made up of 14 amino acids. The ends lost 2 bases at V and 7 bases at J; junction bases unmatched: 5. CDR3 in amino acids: CASSLQGGGQPQHF. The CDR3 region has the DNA TGTGCCAGCAGCTTACAGGGGGGAGGACAGCCCCAGCATTTT. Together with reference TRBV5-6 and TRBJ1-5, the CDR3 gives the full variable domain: DAGVTQSPTHLIKTRGQQVTLRCSPKSGHDTVSWYQQALGQGPQFIFQYYEEEERQRGNFPDRFSGHQFPNYSSELNVNALLLGDSALYLCASSLQGGGQPQHFGDGTRLSIL.

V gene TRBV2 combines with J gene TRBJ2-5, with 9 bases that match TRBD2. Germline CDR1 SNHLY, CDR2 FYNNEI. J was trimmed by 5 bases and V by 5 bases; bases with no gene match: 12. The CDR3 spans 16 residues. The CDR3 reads CASSRRREGLGETQYF. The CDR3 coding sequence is TGTGCCAGCAGTCGGCGGCGGGAGGGCCTCGGTGAGACCCAGTACTTC.

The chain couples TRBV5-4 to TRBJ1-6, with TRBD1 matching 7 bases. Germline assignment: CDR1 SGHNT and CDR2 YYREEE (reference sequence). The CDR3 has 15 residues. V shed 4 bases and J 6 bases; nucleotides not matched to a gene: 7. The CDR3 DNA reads TGTGCCAGCAGCAACCCCCCAGGGGGTAATTCACCCCTCCACTTT. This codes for CASSNPPGGNSPLHF.

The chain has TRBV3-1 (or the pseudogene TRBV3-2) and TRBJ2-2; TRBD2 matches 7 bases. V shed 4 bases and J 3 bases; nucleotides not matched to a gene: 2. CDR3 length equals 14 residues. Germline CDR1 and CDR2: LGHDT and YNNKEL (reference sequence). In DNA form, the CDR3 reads TGTGCCAGCAGCCTCGCGGGAGACACCGGGGAGCTGTTTTTT. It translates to CASSLAGDTGELFF.